Listed below are T cell receptor beta chains from one sample, sequenced in a study of T-cell memory formation after mild COVID-19. TCRdb reanalysed the 5' RACE reads using MiXCR and keeps one entry per CDR3 protein. In the table there are about 340,000 distinct CDR3 sequences, about an eighth of which are singletons. The sample was PBMCs or a T cell subset sorted from them (not recorded which). The receptor set was obtained from a man aged 18 to 29 who had mild COVID-19 (a few samples of this study predate the infection). Cell type and time point are not known. Each CDR3 is given with its conserved first and last residue. A D gene is named only where the DNA matches it firmly. Clone size, where shown, is once, few, many, or a class for clones that have expanded.

>TRBV9|NA|NA|TRBJ2-2
TGTGCCAGCAATGAGGGGCGCACCGGGGAGCTGTTTTTT
CASNEGRTGELFF
>TRBV5-4|NA|few|TRBJ1-2
TGTGCCAGCAGCTCGACACAGGGCGATGGCTACACCTTC
CASSSTQGDGYTF
>TRBV9|NA|NA|TRBJ2-7
TGTGCCAGCAGCGCAGGAGGGGGCTCTGCCGAGCAGTACTTC
CASSAGGGSAEQYF
>TRBV7-8|NA|NA|TRBJ2-3
TGTGCCAGCACGCTTAGAGGGAGCACAGATACGCAGTATTTT
CASTLRGSTDTQYF
>TRBV20-1|NA|NA|TRBJ2-5
TGCAGTGCCCTCCCCCGGGGCCCACAAGAGACCCAGTACTTC
CSALPRGPQETQYF
>TRBV7-3|NA|many|TRBJ2-5
TGTGCCAGCAGCTTAAAGGGGGGCCGATGGGAGACCCAGTACTTC
CASSLKGGRWETQYF
>TRBV5-1|NA|NA|TRBJ2-5
TGCGCCAGCAGCTTCTCCGGGCCCCCTGGGGAGACCCAGTACTTC
CASSFSGPPGETQYF
>TRBV4-1|TRBD1|many|TRBJ1-2
TGCGCCAGCAGCCAACGGGACAGCTCTTTTACCGATGGCTACACCTTC
CASSQRDSSFTDGYTF
>TRBV9|TRBD2|NA|TRBJ2-1
TGTGCCAGCAGCGCGACTCCAACTAGCGGGGGGGCCTATGAGCAGTTCTTC
CASSATPTSGGAYEQFF
>TRBV19|NA|NA|TRBJ2-5
TGTGCCAGTAGCACGGGGGTCGGGGGCCGAGAGACCCAGTACTTC
CASSTGVGGRETQYF
>TRBV7-2|NA|NA|TRBJ1-1
TGTGCCAGCAGCTCCATCAGGGAAAACACTGAAGCTTTCTTT
CASSSIRENTEAFF
>TRBV12-3/TRBV12-4|NA|many|TRBJ1-1
TGTGCCAGCAGTTTTGGCGGAACACTGAACACTGAAGCTTTCTTT
CASSFGGTLNTEAFF
>TRBV5-6|TRBD1|NA|TRBJ1-6
TGTGCCAGCAACTCCCGGACGGGGACAGGGTTTTCACCCCTCCACTTT
CASNSRTGTGFSPLHF
>TRBV5-6|NA|NA|TRBJ2-2
TGTGCCAGCAGCTTGGCCCCGGTTGTGAGGACCGGGGAGCTGTTTTTT
CASSLAPVVRTGELFF
>TRBV7-2|NA|many|TRBJ1-3
TGTGCCAGCAGCTTAGTCCGGGCTGGAAACACCATATATTTT
CASSLVRAGNTIYF
>TRBV27|NA|NA|TRBJ2-7
TGTGCCAGCAGTTTCAAGGGGGACGAGCAGTACTTC
CASSFKGDEQYF
>TRBV3-1|NA|NA|TRBJ1-1
TGTGCCAGCAGCCGAGGCCTTTCTACAGGTACGATGAACACTGAAGCTTTCTTT
CASSRGLSTGTMNTEAFF
>TRBV27|TRBD2|few|TRBJ2-2
TGTGCCAGCTGTTTTCTAGCGGGGGGGCCTAACACCGGGGAGCTGTTTTTT
CASCFLAGGPNTGELFF
>TRBV7-2|TRBD1|NA|TRBJ2-7
TGTGCCAGCAGACGCGGACAGGGTTTTATGGGCGAGCAGTACTTC
CASRRGQGFMGEQYF
>TRBV9|NA|many|TRBJ1-2
TGTGCCAGCAGCGTTGACGCCAACTATGGCTACACCTTC
CASSVDANYGYTF
>TRBV29-1|TRBD1|NA|TRBJ1-2
TGCAGCGTTGCTCGGACAGGGCGAGGATATGGCTACACCTTC
CSVARTGRGYGYTF
>TRBV7-2|TRBD1|many|TRBJ2-2
TGTGCCAGCAGGGAACAGGGGACGGGCACCGGGGAGCTGTTTTTT
CASREQGTGTGELFF
>TRBV15|NA|few|TRBJ1-5
TGTGCCACCAGCAGAGACCCCAGGGGAGGAAATCAGCCCCAGCATTTT
CATSRDPRGGNQPQHF
>TRBV12-3/TRBV12-4|NA|few|TRBJ2-1
TGTGCCAGCAGCCCAGGCAGCGCATTCGAGCAGTTCTTC
CASSPGSAFEQFF
>TRBV14|TRBD1|NA|TRBJ1-2
TGTGCCAGCAGCCAGTGGGACAGAGCTAACTATGGCTACACCTTC
CASSQWDRANYGYTF
>TRBV18|TRBD1|NA|TRBJ1-6
TGTGCCAGCTCACCGACAGGGGTAAATTCACCCCTCCACTTT
CASSPTGVNSPLHF
>TRBV4-2|NA|NA|TRBJ1-5
TGTGCCAGCAGCCAAAACTATCGTCAGCCCCAGCATTTT
CASSQNYRQPQHF
>TRBV5-1|TRBD1|few|TRBJ1-2
TGCGCCAGCAGCCTGACAGGGGTGGAAGGCTACACCTTC
CASSLTGVEGYTF
>TRBV5-4|TRBD1|many|TRBJ2-1
TGTGCCAGCAGCCTGCGGGACAGGGCCAATGAGCAGTTCTTC
CASSLRDRANEQFF
>TRBV30|TRBD2|NA|TRBJ2-1
TGTGCCTGGAGAATCGCGGGGGTCAACAATGAGCAGTTCTTC
CAWRIAGVNNEQFF
>TRBV29-1|NA|NA|TRBJ1-1
TGCAGCGGTTTTACAGGACTTGAAGCTTTCTTT
CSGFTGLEAFF
>TRBV11-1|NA|NA|TRBJ2-1
TGTGCCAGCAGCTTTCGGCCCTCGGGGCTGGATGAGCAGTTCTTC
CASSFRPSGLDEQFF
>TRBV12-3/TRBV12-4|TRBD1|NA|TRBJ1-5
TGTGCCAGCAGCAGTAGGACAGGGTTCAATCAGCCCCAGCATTTT
CASSSRTGFNQPQHF
>TRBV6-5|TRBD1|few|TRBJ1-6
TGTGCCAGCAGTGACAGGGGGGGCGTGAATTCACCCCTCCACTTT
CASSDRGGVNSPLHF
>TRBV23-1|TRBD1|NA|TRBJ1-5
TGCGCCAGCAGTCAACCAGGGGGGACCCAGCCCCAGCATTTT
CASSQPGGTQPQHF
>TRBV24-1|NA|NA|TRBJ2-3
TGTGCCACCAGTGACCCCGGACGGGCGGCGGCAGATACGCAGTATTTT
CATSDPGRAAADTQYF
>TRBV5-1|TRBD2|many|TRBJ2-5
TGCGCCAGCAGCTTTTTAGCGGGGAGTGGGGAGACCCAGTACTTC
CASSFLAGSGETQYF
>TRBV4-3|TRBD1|NA|TRBJ1-4
TGCGCCAGCAGCCAAGACCCCACCCGGGACAGGGTCCCTAATGAAAAACTGTTTTTT
CASSQDPTRDRVPNEKLFF
>TRBV24-1|NA|NA|TRBJ1-2
TGTGCCACCAGTGATTTGCCCGGGGGGCGTTCTGGCTACACCTTC
CATSDLPGGRSGYTF
>TRBV5-1|TRBD2|few|TRBJ2-7
TGCGCCAGCAGCACCCCGGGACTAGCGGGGCGGGAGCAGTACTTC
CASSTPGLAGREQYF
>TRBV20-1|NA|NA|TRBJ1-5
TGCAGTGTTCCACAGGGTCTGAACAATCAGCCCCAGCATTTT
CSVPQGLNNQPQHF
>TRBV13|TRBD1|NA|TRBJ1-1
TGTGCCAGCAGCGGAGGACAGGGGTTGAACACTGAAGCTTTCTTT
CASSGGQGLNTEAFF
>TRBV15|NA|many|TRBJ1-1
TGTGCCACCAGCAGAGAGGGGTCTGGGAACACTGAAGCTTTCTTT
CATSREGSGNTEAFF